The rows below give T cell receptor beta chains drawn from one sample of a study of shared clonotypes between healthy human individuals. Sequencing was performed with immunoSEQ multiplex PCR; in TCRdb, only in-frame clones are kept and a portion is missing. The table records millions of clones, more than 80% of them present only once. Sequencing was carried out using naive CD4+ T cells sorted from blood. The source of these receptors is a man between 18 and 35 years old in good health. The CDR3 runs from the conserved cysteine through the conserved F or W. The order of the fields is CDR3 length, D gene, clone size, J gene, V gene, CDR3 protein, CDR3 DNA. D genes are given only for firm matches. Clone size is given for some rows only: seen once, a few or many times, or a class if the clone is expanded.

len: 11; d_gene: -; abundance: -; j_gene: TRBJ1-5; v_gene: TRBV6-1; CDR3aa: CASSDPQPQHF; CDR3nt: TGTGCCAGCAGTGACCCCCAGCCCCAGCATTTT
len: 12; d_gene: -; abundance: -; j_gene: TRBJ1-1; v_gene: TRBV10-1; CDR3aa: CASSQGNREAFF; CDR3nt: TGCGCCAGCAGCCAGGGGAATCGTGAAGCTTTCTTT
len: 12; d_gene: -; abundance: -; j_gene: TRBJ1-5; v_gene: TRBV28; CDR3aa: CASSLGGAAQHF; CDR3nt: TGTGCCAGCAGTTTGGGGGGCGCGGCACAGCATTTT
len: 15; d_gene: TRBD1; abundance: once; j_gene: TRBJ2-1; v_gene: TRBV18; CDR3aa: CASSPGQGENNEQFF; CDR3nt: TGTGCCAGCTCACCGGGACAGGGTGAAAACAATGAGCAGTTCTTC
len: 18; d_gene: -; abundance: -; j_gene: TRBJ1-5; v_gene: TRBV21-1; CDR3aa: CASSKGAGVRDSNQPQHF; CDR3nt: TGTGCCAGCAGCAAAGGAGCGGGGGTGAGGGATAGCAATCAGCCCCAGCATTTT
len: 14; d_gene: -; abundance: -; j_gene: TRBJ1-5; v_gene: TRBV6-5; CDR3aa: CASSYGGSNQPQHF; CDR3nt: TGTGCCAGCAGTTACGGGGGGAGCAATCAGCCCCAGCATTTT
len: 12; d_gene: -; abundance: -; j_gene: TRBJ2-7; v_gene: TRBV6-1; CDR3aa: CASQGKAYEQYF; CDR3nt: TGTGCCTCTCAGGGTAAGGCCTACGAGCAGTACTTC
len: 11; d_gene: -; abundance: -; j_gene: TRBJ1-2; v_gene: TRBV2; CDR3aa: CASSEAGDMAF; CDR3nt: TGTGCCAGCAGTGAAGCAGGGGACATGGCCTTC
len: 13; d_gene: TRBD2; abundance: once; j_gene: TRBJ2-5; v_gene: TRBV10-3; CDR3aa: CATGLAAQETQYF; CDR3nt: TGTGCCACGGGACTAGCGGCTCAAGAGACCCAGTACTTC
len: 15; d_gene: TRBD1; abundance: once; j_gene: TRBJ1-2; v_gene: TRBV28; CDR3aa: CASSLGPGQGNGYTF; CDR3nt: TGTGCCAGCAGTTTAGGGCCGGGACAGGGGAATGGCTACACCTTC
len: 13; d_gene: -; abundance: -; j_gene: TRBJ2-7; v_gene: TRBV2; CDR3aa: CASSEQGGSEQYF; CDR3nt: TGTGCCAGCAGTGAACAGGGAGGTTCCGAGCAGTACTTC
len: 15; d_gene: TRBD2; abundance: -; j_gene: TRBJ2-4; v_gene: TRBV4-1; CDR3aa: CASSQVGLAGNIQYF; CDR3nt: TGCGCCAGCAGCCAAGTGGGACTAGCGGGGAACATTCAGTACTTC
len: 13; d_gene: -; abundance: -; j_gene: TRBJ2-7; v_gene: TRBV7-8; CDR3aa: CASSLSLVVEQYF; CDR3nt: TGTGCCAGCAGCTTAAGCCTCGTTGTGGAGCAGTACTTC
len: 15; d_gene: -; abundance: -; j_gene: TRBJ2-7; v_gene: TRBV5-1; CDR3aa: CASSLEGRGAYEQYF; CDR3nt: TGCGCCAGCAGCTTGGAAGGCAGAGGCGCCTACGAGCAGTACTTC
len: 14; d_gene: -; abundance: -; j_gene: TRBJ2-5; v_gene: TRBV19; CDR3aa: CASSIGTVQETQYF; CDR3nt: TGTGCCAGTAGTATAGGGACGGTACAAGAGACCCAGTACTTC
len: 15; d_gene: TRBD2; abundance: -; j_gene: TRBJ2-1; v_gene: TRBV5-1; CDR3aa: CASSLTSGDGNEQFF; CDR3nt: TGCGCCAGCAGCCTCACTAGCGGGGACGGCAATGAGCAGTTCTTC
len: 16; d_gene: -; abundance: -; j_gene: TRBJ2-6; v_gene: TRBV7-9; CDR3aa: CASSSTVSSGANVLTF; CDR3nt: TGTGCCAGCAGCTCGACGGTGAGCTCTGGGGCCAACGTCCTGACTTTC
len: 17; d_gene: -; abundance: -; j_gene: TRBJ2-1; v_gene: TRBV19; CDR3aa: CASSIDAGLRKGTEQFF; CDR3nt: TGTGCCAGTAGTATTGACGCGGGCCTCCGCAAGGGCACTGAGCAGTTCTTC
len: 14; d_gene: -; abundance: -; j_gene: TRBJ2-3; v_gene: TRBV30; CDR3aa: CAWSVPLPPVTQYF; CDR3nt: TGTGCCTGGAGTGTCCCCCTCCCCCCGGTTACGCAGTATTTT
len: 13; d_gene: -; abundance: -; j_gene: TRBJ2-7; v_gene: TRBV21-1; CDR3aa: CASSTRRSYEQYF; CDR3nt: TGTGCCAGCAGCACCAGACGATCCTACGAGCAGTACTTC
len: 15; d_gene: TRBD1; abundance: -; j_gene: TRBJ1-6; v_gene: TRBV6-1; CDR3aa: CASSESDRGFSPLHF; CDR3nt: TGTGCCAGCAGTGAATCGGACAGGGGCTTCTCACCCCTCCACTTT
len: 17; d_gene: TRBD1; abundance: -; j_gene: TRBJ2-2; v_gene: TRBV11-2; CDR3aa: CASSLANRQGYSGELFF; CDR3nt: TGTGCCAGCAGCTTAGCTAATCGACAGGGTTATTCCGGGGAGCTGTTTTTT
len: 16; d_gene: -; abundance: -; j_gene: TRBJ2-1; v_gene: TRBV5-6; CDR3aa: CASSSAGGHSYNEQFF; CDR3nt: TGTGCCAGCAGCTCCGCCGGCGGGCACTCCTACAATGAGCAGTTCTTC
len: 14; d_gene: -; abundance: -; j_gene: TRBJ2-1; v_gene: TRBV28; CDR3aa: CASLSGGVGVEQFF; CDR3nt: TGTGCCAGCCTCAGTGGGGGCGTAGGGGTTGAGCAGTTCTTC
len: 12; d_gene: -; abundance: -; j_gene: TRBJ1-1; v_gene: TRBV7-2; CDR3aa: CASSWANTEAFF; CDR3nt: TGTGCCAGCAGCTGGGCTAACACTGAAGCTTTCTTT
len: 16; d_gene: -; abundance: -; j_gene: TRBJ1-6; v_gene: TRBV19; CDR3aa: CASSGGQGSYNSPLHF; CDR3nt: TGTGCCAGTAGTGGGGGACAAGGGTCCTATAATTCACCCCTCCACTTT
len: 16; d_gene: -; abundance: -; j_gene: TRBJ1-1; v_gene: TRBV4-3; CDR3aa: CASSQELATVNTEAFF; CDR3nt: TGCGCCAGCAGCCAAGAATTAGCGACAGTTAACACTGAAGCTTTCTTT
len: 15; d_gene: TRBD1; abundance: -; j_gene: TRBJ1-5; v_gene: TRBV2; CDR3aa: CASRNRQGKNQPQHF; CDR3nt: TGTGCCAGCAGGAACAGACAGGGAAAGAATCAGCCCCAGCATTTT
len: 14; d_gene: -; abundance: -; j_gene: TRBJ2-3; v_gene: TRBV10-1; CDR3aa: CASSPGAVGDTQYF; CDR3nt: TGCGCCAGCAGTCCTGGGGCAGTCGGGGATACGCAGTATTTT
len: 13; d_gene: -; abundance: -; j_gene: TRBJ2-7; v_gene: TRBV5-4; CDR3aa: CASSLALSREQYF; CDR3nt: TGTGCCAGCAGCTTGGCGCTGTCAAGAGAGCAGTACTTC
len: 14; d_gene: TRBD2; abundance: -; j_gene: TRBJ2-2; v_gene: TRBV6-5; CDR3aa: CASRGTRNTGELFF; CDR3nt: TGTGCCAGCAGGGGGACTAGGAACACCGGGGAGCTGTTTTTT
len: 12; d_gene: -; abundance: -; j_gene: TRBJ2-7; v_gene: TRBV30; CDR3aa: CAQGPTSYEQYF; CDR3nt: TGTGCCCAAGGCCCGACCTCCTACGAGCAGTACTTC
len: 14; d_gene: -; abundance: -; j_gene: TRBJ1-1; v_gene: TRBV4-1; CDR3aa: CASSRGPLNTEAFF; CDR3nt: TGCGCCAGCAGCCGGGGGCCCTTGAACACTGAAGCTTTCTTT
len: 14; d_gene: -; abundance: -; j_gene: TRBJ2-5; v_gene: TRBV4-3; CDR3aa: CASSQGLSQETQYF; CDR3nt: TGCGCCAGCAGCCAGGGACTGTCGCAAGAGACCCAGTACTTC
len: 12; d_gene: TRBD2; abundance: once; j_gene: TRBJ2-7; v_gene: TRBV10-3; CDR3aa: CAMGERESAQYF; CDR3nt: TGTGCCATGGGAGAGCGGGAGTCAGCGCAGTACTTC
len: 14; d_gene: -; abundance: -; j_gene: TRBJ2-7; v_gene: TRBV7-9; CDR3aa: CASSLTGVSYEQYF; CDR3nt: TGTGCCAGCAGCTTAACAGGAGTGTCCTACGAGCAGTACTTC
len: 15; d_gene: TRBD2; abundance: once; j_gene: TRBJ2-3; v_gene: TRBV30; CDR3aa: CAWSVALAGLDTQYF; CDR3nt: TGTGCCTGGAGTGTAGCCCTAGCGGGACTAGATACGCAGTATTTT
len: 15; d_gene: TRBD1; abundance: -; j_gene: TRBJ1-4; v_gene: TRBV5-1; CDR3aa: CASSLSGTGEEKLFF; CDR3nt: TGCGCCAGCAGCTTGTCCGGGACAGGGGAAGAAAAACTGTTTTTT
len: 15; d_gene: -; abundance: -; j_gene: TRBJ2-6; v_gene: TRBV7-9; CDR3aa: CASSIAGNGANVLTF; CDR3nt: TGTGCCAGCAGTATCGCGGGGAATGGGGCCAACGTCCTGACTTTC
len: 14; d_gene: TRBD1; abundance: -; j_gene: TRBJ2-7; v_gene: TRBV5-1; CDR3aa: CASSLRDRVNEQYF; CDR3nt: TGCGCCAGCAGCTTACGGGACAGGGTCAACGAGCAGTACTTC
len: 12; d_gene: -; abundance: -; j_gene: TRBJ2-7; v_gene: TRBV5-1; CDR3aa: CASFMDSYEQYF; CDR3nt: TGCGCCAGCTTTATGGATTCCTACGAGCAGTACTTC
len: 15; d_gene: TRBD1; abundance: -; j_gene: TRBJ2-7; v_gene: TRBV18; CDR3aa: CASSQTGAGSYEQYF; CDR3nt: TGTGCCAGCTCACAGACAGGGGCCGGCTCCTACGAGCAGTACTTC
len: 14; d_gene: -; abundance: -; j_gene: TRBJ2-3; v_gene: TRBV7-2; CDR3aa: CASRFLGGTDTQYF; CDR3nt: TGTGCCAGCAGGTTCCTTGGTGGCACAGATACGCAGTATTTT
len: 15; d_gene: -; abundance: -; j_gene: TRBJ2-3; v_gene: TRBV5-1; CDR3aa: CASSLQDSFTDTQYF; CDR3nt: TGCGCCAGCAGCTTGCAGGACTCTTTCACAGATACGCAGTATTTT
len: 15; d_gene: -; abundance: -; j_gene: TRBJ2-7; v_gene: TRBV27; CDR3aa: CASSQGDRISYEQYF; CDR3nt: TGTGCCAGCAGTCAAGGGGACCGGATATCCTACGAGCAGTACTTC
len: 13; d_gene: -; abundance: -; j_gene: TRBJ1-2; v_gene: TRBV5-4; CDR3aa: CASSHGRDYGYTF; CDR3nt: TGTGCCAGCAGCCATGGACGGGACTATGGCTACACCTTC
len: 13; d_gene: -; abundance: few; j_gene: TRBJ1-2; v_gene: TRBV5-1; CDR3aa: CASSLGQNYGYTF; CDR3nt: TGCGCCAGCAGCTTGGGGCAGAACTATGGCTACACCTTC